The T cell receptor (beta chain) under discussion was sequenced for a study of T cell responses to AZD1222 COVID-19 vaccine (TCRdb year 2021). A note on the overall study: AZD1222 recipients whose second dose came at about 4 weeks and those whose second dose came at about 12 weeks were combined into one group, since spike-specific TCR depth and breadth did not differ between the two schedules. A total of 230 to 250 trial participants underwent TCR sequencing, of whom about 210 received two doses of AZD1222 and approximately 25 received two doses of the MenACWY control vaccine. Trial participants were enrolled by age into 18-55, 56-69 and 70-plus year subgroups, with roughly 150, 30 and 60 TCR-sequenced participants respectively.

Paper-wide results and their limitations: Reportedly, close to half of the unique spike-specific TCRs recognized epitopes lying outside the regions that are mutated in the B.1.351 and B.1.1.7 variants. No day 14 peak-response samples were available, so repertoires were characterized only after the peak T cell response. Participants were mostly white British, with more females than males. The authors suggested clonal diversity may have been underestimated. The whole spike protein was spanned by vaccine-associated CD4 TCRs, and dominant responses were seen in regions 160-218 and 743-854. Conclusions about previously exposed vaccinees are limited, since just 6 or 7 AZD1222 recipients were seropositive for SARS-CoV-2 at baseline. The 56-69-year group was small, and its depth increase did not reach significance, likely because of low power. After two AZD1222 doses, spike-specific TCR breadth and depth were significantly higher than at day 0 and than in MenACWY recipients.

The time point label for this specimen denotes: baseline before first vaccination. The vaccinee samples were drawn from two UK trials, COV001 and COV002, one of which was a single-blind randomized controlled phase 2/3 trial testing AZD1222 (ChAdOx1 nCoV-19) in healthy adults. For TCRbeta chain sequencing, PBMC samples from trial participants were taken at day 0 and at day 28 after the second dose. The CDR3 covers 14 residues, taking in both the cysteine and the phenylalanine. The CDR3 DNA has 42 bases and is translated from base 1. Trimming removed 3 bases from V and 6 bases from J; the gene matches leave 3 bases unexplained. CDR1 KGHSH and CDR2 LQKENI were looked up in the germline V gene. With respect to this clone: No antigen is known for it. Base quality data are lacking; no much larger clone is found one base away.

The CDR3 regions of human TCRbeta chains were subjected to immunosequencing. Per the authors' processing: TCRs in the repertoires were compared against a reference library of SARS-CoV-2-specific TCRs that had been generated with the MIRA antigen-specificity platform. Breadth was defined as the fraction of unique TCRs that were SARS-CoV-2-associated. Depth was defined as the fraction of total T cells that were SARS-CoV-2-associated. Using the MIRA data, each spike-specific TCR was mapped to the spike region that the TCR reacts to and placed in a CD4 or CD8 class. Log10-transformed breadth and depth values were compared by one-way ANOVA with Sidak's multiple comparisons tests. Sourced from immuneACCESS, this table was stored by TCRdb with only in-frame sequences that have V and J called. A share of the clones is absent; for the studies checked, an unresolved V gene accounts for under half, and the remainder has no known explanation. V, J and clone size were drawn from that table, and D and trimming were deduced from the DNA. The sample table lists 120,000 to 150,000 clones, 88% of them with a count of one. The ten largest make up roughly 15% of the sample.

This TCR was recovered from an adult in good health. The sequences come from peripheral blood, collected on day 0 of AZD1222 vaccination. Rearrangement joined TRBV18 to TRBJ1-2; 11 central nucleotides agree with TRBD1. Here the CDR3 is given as CASSPGTGGHGYTF. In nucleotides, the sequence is TGTGCCAGCTCACCCGGGACAGGGGGACATGGCTACACCTTC.